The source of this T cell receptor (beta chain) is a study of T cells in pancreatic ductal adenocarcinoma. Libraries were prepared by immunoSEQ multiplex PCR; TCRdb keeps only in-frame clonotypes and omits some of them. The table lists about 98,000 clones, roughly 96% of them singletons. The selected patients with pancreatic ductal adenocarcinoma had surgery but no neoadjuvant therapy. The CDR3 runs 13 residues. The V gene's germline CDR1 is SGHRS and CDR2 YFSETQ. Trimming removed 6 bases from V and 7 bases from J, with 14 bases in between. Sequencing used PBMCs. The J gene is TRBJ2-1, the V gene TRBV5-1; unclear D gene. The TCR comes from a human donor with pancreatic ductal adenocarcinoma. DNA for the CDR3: TGCGCCAGCAAACCGGAGCCAGCTAATGAGCAGTTCTTC. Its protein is CASKPEPANEQFF.